This TCR beta chain was recovered during a study of blood T cell repertoires in COVID-19. Per germline, CDR1 MNHEY and CDR2 SVGEGT. This CDR3 region has 15 residues. The V and J ends lost 5 bases and 5 bases, in that order; junction bases with no gene match: 6. Original data processing: Nucleated cell number was recorded as an estimate derived from reference gene primer amplification. Libraries were prepared by immunoSEQ multiplex PCR; TCRdb keeps only in-frame clonotypes and omits some of them. The DNA was the basis for D and trimming; V, J and clone size are from that table. The table records about 240,000 clones, around 83% of them present only once.

The receptor was isolated from a woman aged 18-29 years with acute or convalescent COVID-19. Sequenced material: peripheral blood. V is TRBV6-2 or TRBV6-3 and J is TRBJ1-4; 9 bases match TRBD1. The DNA of the CDR3 is TGTGCCAGCAGTACCACAGGGGGCTGGAATGAAAAACTGTTTTTT. It codes for CASSTTGGWNEKLFF.